This T cell receptor beta chain was sequenced in a study of cytomegalovirus exposure and HLA in healthy donors. In the PCR, 60 Vbeta and 13 Jbeta primers were used. Clones were read by immunoSEQ multiplex PCR, and TCRdb kept only the in-frame ones, dropping some. The table includes around 100,000 clones, around 80% detected once. CDR1 is SGHRS, CDR2 YFSETQ, per germline. V gave up 2 bases and J gave up 0 bases; unmatched junction bases: 10. The CDR3 consists of 18 residues. The genes are TRBV5-1 and TRBJ2-2, with TRBD1 matching 7 bases. Sequences were obtained from PBMCs. The TCR originated in a woman aged 40 to 49 in good health and CMV-seronegative. DNA of the CDR3: TGCGCCAGCAGCTTTCAGGGGGTACTCCCAACGAACACCGGGGAGCTGTTTTTT. Translating gives CASSFQGVLPTNTGELFF.